This TCR beta chain was captured by sequencing in a study of blood T cells in healthy people across ages. Whole-study findings and limits: Since the PBMCs were unsorted, naive and antigen-experienced cells could not be conclusively compared.

A sample-barcoded 5' primer and a J-beta primer mix were used in a second PCR of about 7 to 12 cycles. TCRdb processed the 5' RACE reads anew with MiXCR; each CDR3 protein has one entry. The sample lists 800,000 to 1,300,000 distinct CDR3 sequences, around 25% occurring once. This clonotype was counted only a few times. Its antigen remains unknown. Peripheral blood from each donor was collected in a volume of approximately 9.2 milliliters. No fewer than 6 million PBMCs went into each sample. The V gene lost 0 bases and the J gene lost 5 bases, with 12 bases spanning the gap. This CDR3 is built from 15 residues. Per germline, CDR1 SGHDT and CDR2 YYEEEE. In addition, the sample was reused for a study of T cells of mothers and their children.

The chain uses TRBV5-6 and TRBJ1-5, with D possibly matching TRBD1 (6 bases). This receptor was identified in a girl aged 2 to 9 in good health. The sample comprised blood. The DNA for the CDR3 is TGTGCCAGCAGCTTGGAGGGGGACCATTATCAGCCCCAGCATTTT. Translation gives CASSLEGDHYQPQHF.